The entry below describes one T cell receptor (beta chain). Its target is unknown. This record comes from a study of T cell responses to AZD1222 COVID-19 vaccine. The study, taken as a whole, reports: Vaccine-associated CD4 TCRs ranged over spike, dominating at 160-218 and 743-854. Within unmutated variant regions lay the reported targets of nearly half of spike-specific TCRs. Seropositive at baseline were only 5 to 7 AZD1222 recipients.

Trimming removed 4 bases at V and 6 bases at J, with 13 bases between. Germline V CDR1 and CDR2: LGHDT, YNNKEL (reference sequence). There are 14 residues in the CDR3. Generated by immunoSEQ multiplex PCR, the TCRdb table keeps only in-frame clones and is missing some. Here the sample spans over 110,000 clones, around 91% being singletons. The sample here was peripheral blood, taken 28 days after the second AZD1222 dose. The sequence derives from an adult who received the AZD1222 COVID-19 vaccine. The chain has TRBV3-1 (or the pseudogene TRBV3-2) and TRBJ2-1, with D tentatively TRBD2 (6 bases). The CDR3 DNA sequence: TGTGCCAGCAGCCCCGGGAGTTGGGTCAATGAGCAGTTCTTC. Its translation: CASSPGSWVNEQFF.